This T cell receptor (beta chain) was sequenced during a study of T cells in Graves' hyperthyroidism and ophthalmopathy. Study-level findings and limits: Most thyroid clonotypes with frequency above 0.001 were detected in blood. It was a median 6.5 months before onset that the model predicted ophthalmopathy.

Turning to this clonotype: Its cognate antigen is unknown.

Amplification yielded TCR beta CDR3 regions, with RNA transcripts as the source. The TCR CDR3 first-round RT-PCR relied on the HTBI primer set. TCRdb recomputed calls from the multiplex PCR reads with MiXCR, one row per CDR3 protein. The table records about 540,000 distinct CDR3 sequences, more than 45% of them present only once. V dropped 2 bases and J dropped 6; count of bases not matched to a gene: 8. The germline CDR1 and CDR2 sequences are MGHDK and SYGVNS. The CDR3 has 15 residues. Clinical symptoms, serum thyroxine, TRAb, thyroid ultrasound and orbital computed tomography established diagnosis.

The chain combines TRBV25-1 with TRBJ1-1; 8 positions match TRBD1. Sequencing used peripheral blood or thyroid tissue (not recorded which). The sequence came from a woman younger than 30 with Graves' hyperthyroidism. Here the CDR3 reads CASSEQDRVSPEAFF. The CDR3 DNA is TGTGCCAGCAGTGAACAGGACAGGGTGAGCCCTGAAGCTTTCTTT.